The clone carrying this TCR beta chain was detected only a few times. The target antigen is unknown. The CDR3 has 15 residues. Between the trimmed V and J ends, which lost 6 bases and 2 bases, there was a span of 14 bases. The germline gives CDR1 MNHEY, CDR2 SVGAGI. The entry originates in a study of cytomegalovirus exposure and HLA in healthy donors. 60 Vbeta and 13 Jbeta primers were used in PCR. Profiled with immunoSEQ multiplex PCR; TCRdb holds only in-frame clones, not every one. The sample contains over 150,000 clones, around 82% of which appear only once. Whole-study results and caveats: Most of the TCR beta V segments (in an earlier analysis) were productive either about 87% or about 30% of the time. Because they were indistinguishable, some V segments, including TRBV6-2 and TRBV6-3, were excluded.

This TCR came from a woman aged 25 to 45 in good health and CMV-seronegative. Sequenced input: PBMCs. The chain has TRBV6-5 and TRBJ2-1; D gene uncertain. The DNA of the CDR3 is TGTGCCAGCAGATCTGGGCTAAAACCCTACAATGAGCAGTTCTTC. This gives the protein CASRSGLKPYNEQFF.